Shown below are 30 T cell receptor beta chains from a single sample sequenced in a study of blood T cell repertoires in COVID-19. Sequencing was performed with immunoSEQ multiplex PCR; in TCRdb, only in-frame clones are kept and a portion is missing. The table shows 75,000 to 95,000 clones, with around 85% occurring only once. The source material was peripheral blood. These receptors all stem from a man aged 60 to 75 with acute or convalescent COVID-19.

This chain connects TRBV18 to TRBJ1-1; possible D gene TRBD1, 5 bases. Looked up from germline, CDR1 is KGHSH and CDR2 is LQKENI. The CDR3 totals 14 residues. The V end was cut by 3 bases, the J end by 3 bases, with 11 bases between. The CDR3: CASSPQGSHTEAFF. The CDR3 nucleotides are TGTGCCAGCTCACCTCAGGGTAGTCACACTGAAGCTTTCTTT.

The chain combines TRBV7-6 with TRBJ2-5, with 12 bases aligning to TRBD2. Losses at the gene ends were 2 bases for V and 2 bases for J; bases not matched to a gene: 15. This CDR3 comprises 20 residues. Germline V gives CDR1 SGHVS, CDR2 FNYEAQ. DNA of the CDR3: TGTGCCAGCAGCTTATCTAGGGCTAGCGGGGGGGCGAAAGGGCAAGAGACCCAGTACTTC. Translation: CASSLSRASGGAKGQETQYF. Filled out from reference TRBV7-6 and TRBJ2-5, the complete variable domain reads GAGVSQSPRYKVTKRGQDVALRCDPISGHVSLYWYRQALGQGPEFLTYFNYEAQQDKSGLPNDRFSAERPEGSISTLTIQRTEQRDSAMYRCASSLSRASGGAKGQETQYFGPGTRLLVL.

The CDR3 here is CASSPFQRESYEQYF. Written as DNA, the CDR3 is TGTGCCAGCAGCCCCTTCCAGCGGGAATCCTACGAGCAGTACTTC. The J gene is TRBJ2-7, the V gene TRBV7-8; TRBD2 agrees at 7 bases. V lost 5 bases, J lost 1 base, and 8 bases stayed unmatched. The germline V gene encodes CDR1 SGHVS and CDR2 FQNEAQ. The CDR3 covers 15 residues.

This clone has only one observation. V and J are TRBV6-5 and TRBJ2-4; tentatively, D is TRBD1 (6 bases). Looked up from germline, CDR1 is MNHEY and CDR2 is SVGAGI. V lost 6 bases to trimming and J lost 0 bases, with 12 bases between them. The CDR3 length is 15 residues. The CDR3 DNA follows: TGTGCCAGCAGACCCAGGGGAGAAGCCAAAAACATTCAGTACTTC. Its translation: CASRPRGEAKNIQYF.

This sequence joins TRBV27 and TRBJ2-7, with 11 nucleotides matching TRBD2. The CDR3 has 18 amino acids. V was clipped by 0 bases and J by 3 bases; unmatched bases: 10. Germline loops: CDR1 MNHEY, CDR2 SMNVEV (reference sequence). CDR3 sequence reads: CASSLSDPSGGFHYEQYF. The CDR3 DNA reads TGTGCCAGCAGTTTATCGGACCCTAGCGGGGGGTTCCACTACGAGCAGTACTTC.

V gene TRBV5-6 combines with J gene TRBJ2-5; 15 bases are shared with TRBD2. This CDR3 spans 15 amino acids. The V and J ends lost 0 bases and 13 bases, in that order; junction bases with no gene match: 7. Germline loops: CDR1 SGHDT, CDR2 YYEEEE. CDR3 protein: CASSLGGLAGGPRYF. The CDR3 DNA is TGTGCCAGCAGCTTGGGCGGACTAGCGGGGGGGCCAAGGTACTTC.

The chain has TRBV5-8 and TRBJ2-5, with no clear D. The CDR3 loop spans 12 amino acids. Germline-derived CDR1 and CDR2 are SGHTS and YDEGEE. Trimming cost V 0 bases and J 9 bases, with 9 bases left between them. Written as DNA, the CDR3 is TGTGCCAGCAGCTTGGAACAGCAAGCCCAGTACTTC. Translating gives CASSLEQQAQYF.

This clone has just one count. The rearrangement uses TRBV18 and TRBJ2-7; a possible D gene is TRBD1 (6 bases). Trimming cost V 5 bases and J 2 bases, with 16 bases left between them. The CDR3 runs 15 residues. Germline CDR1 and CDR2: KGHSH and LQKENI. CDR3 DNA sequence: TGTGCCAGCTCAGCTACAGGGATCGGGCCCTACGAGCAGTACTTC. This translates into CASSATGIGPYEQYF.

The chain couples TRBV3-1 (or the pseudogene TRBV3-2) to TRBJ1-4; TRBD1 agrees at 7 bases. The CDR3 is made up of 15 amino acids. CDR1 and CDR2 (germline): LGHDT, YNNKEL (reference sequence). V trimming: 6 bases; J trimming: 5 bases; junction bases outside the gene matches: 9. The CDR3 DNA sequence: TGTGCCAGCAGAAATGGGGCAGGGGGGAATGAAAAACTGTTTTTT. Protein: CASRNGAGGNEKLFF.

A single count supports this clone. This chain links TRBV27 with TRBJ2-4, with a weak D call TRBD2 (6 bases). This CDR3 has 14 residues. Trimming pared 5 bases from V and 9 bases from J, leaving 17 bases between. CDR1 MNHEY and CDR2 SMNVEV come from the germline V gene (reference sequence). The CDR3 nucleotides read TGTGCCAGCAGTGACAGTTACCACGGGGGCATTCAGTACTTC. This encodes CASSDSYHGGIQYF.

The J gene is TRBJ2-3, the V gene TRBV5-4, with D uncertain. In germline, CDR1 is SGHNT, CDR2 YYREEE (reference sequence). V lost 4 bases, J lost 0 bases, and 15 bases lay in between. CDR3 length: 16 residues. The CDR3 sequence is CASSQDTVTSTDTQYF. CDR3 nucleotide sequence: TGTGCCAGCAGCCAAGATACAGTTACCAGCACAGATACGCAGTATTTT.

The V call is TRBV5-1, the J call TRBJ2-7, with D perhaps TRBD2 (6 bases). The CDR3 is made up of 15 amino acids. Germline-derived CDR1 and CDR2 are SGHRS and YFSETQ. The V gene lost 3 bases and the J gene lost 0 bases, with 13 bases spanning the gap. The CDR3 DNA reads TGCGCCAGCAGCTCACGCCCCGGGGGCTCCTACGAGCAGTACTTC. Translation: CASSSRPGGSYEQYF.

This chain joins TRBV3-1 (or the pseudogene TRBV3-2) and TRBJ1-2; no definite D call. Germline V CDR1 and CDR2: LGHDT, YNNKEL (reference sequence). The CDR3 contains 15 residues. V dropped 0 bases and J dropped 0 bases, with 8 bases sitting between them. The CDR3 loop is CASSQDTAANYGYTF. In nucleotides, the CDR3 is TGTGCCAGCAGCCAAGATACAGCAGCTAACTATGGCTACACCTTC.

The rearrangement links TRBV5-1 to TRBJ1-4; perhaps TRBD1 as D (6 bases). Trimming took off 4 bases at V and 5 bases at J, with 18 bases between the two ends. Germline V gives CDR1 SGHRS, CDR2 YFSETQ. CDR3 length equals 16 residues. DNA of the CDR3: TGCGCCAGCAGCCCGACGGCAGGGGCTCAGAATGAAAAACTGTTTTTT. Its translation: CASSPTAGAQNEKLFF.

This clone came up once. CDR3 residues: CASGDRANYGYTF. The CDR3 coding sequence is TGTGCCAGCGGCGACAGAGCTAACTATGGCTACACCTTC. The chain carries TRBV3-1 (or the pseudogene TRBV3-2) and TRBJ1-2, with TRBD1 as a possible D gene (5 bases). Germline CDR1 and CDR2: LGHDT and YNNKEL (reference sequence). The CDR3 runs 13 residues. Trimming removed 8 bases at V and 0 bases at J, with 10 bases between.

V gene TRBV5-8 combines with J gene TRBJ2-1; TRBD2 matches 9 bases. The CDR3 has 13 amino acids. Germline V gives CDR1 SGHTS, CDR2 YDEGEE. Trimming removed 10 bases from V and 7 bases from J; junction bases left unmatched: 9. The CDR3 protein is CAGTRRGGNEQFF. Written as DNA, the CDR3 is TGTGCCGGTACCCGGCGGGGGGGGAATGAGCAGTTCTTC.

The rearrangement uses TRBV21-1 and TRBJ1-2; the table names TRBD1, a call not compared with the DNA. TRBV21-1 is tagged as a pseudogene. The CDR3 loop spans 14 amino acids. The CDR3 protein is CASSIDRVDYGYTF. CDR3 nucleotides: TGTGCCAGCAGCATCGACAGGGTGGACTATGGCTACACCTTC.

This chain joins TRBV7-2 and TRBJ2-1, with 9 bases fitting TRBD1. J lost 6 bases, V lost 1 base, and 13 bases had no gene match. Germline lookup yields CDR1 SGHTA and CDR2 FQGNSA. The CDR3 extends over 18 amino acids. The CDR3 region is CASSLGSGQGRVSNEQFF. CDR3 nucleotides: TGTGCCAGCAGCTTAGGTTCGGGACAGGGAAGGGTCAGCAATGAGCAGTTCTTC.

This clone has just a few counts. The chain carries TRBV5-4 and TRBJ1-5; D is undetermined. Germline V CDR1 and CDR2: SGHNT, YYREEE (reference sequence). CDR3 size: 14 residues. Trimming took off 0 bases at V and 2 bases at J, with 6 bases between the two ends. The CDR3 protein is CASSLDGGNQPQHF. The CDR3 nucleotides are TGTGCCAGCAGCTTGGACGGGGGCAATCAGCCCCAGCATTTT.

This chain connects TRBV27 to TRBJ1-1; D is ambiguous. CDR1 is MNHEY, CDR2 SMNVEV, per germline (reference sequence). Deletions cut 3 bases from V and 0 bases from J, with 11 bases between. The CDR3 loop spans 15 amino acids. In DNA form, the CDR3 reads TGTGCCAGCAGTTTTCGAGGTGAAATGAACACTGAAGCTTTCTTT. The encoded protein is CASSFRGEMNTEAFF.

The chain recombines TRBV5-6 with TRBJ1-2, with TRBD1 matching 7 bases. Trimming took 2 bases from V and 8 from J; bases not matched to a gene: 12. The CDR3 spans 15 residues. Germline V gene data show CDR1 as SGHDT and CDR2 as YYEEEE. CDR3 nucleotide sequence: TGTGCCAGCAGCTTAGAATCTACAGGGGTGCGAGGCTACACCTTC. Encoded protein: CASSLESTGVRGYTF.

The J gene is TRBJ1-5, the V gene TRBV7-9, with D maybe TRBD1 (5 bases). V lost 3 bases and J 0 bases, leaving 21 bases between the germline ends. CDR1 is SEHNR and CDR2 is FQNEAQ in the germline V gene (reference sequence). The CDR3 runs to 19 residues. The DNA of the CDR3 is TGTGCCAGCAGCTTCGGGGGGACCCCATACGCATATAGCAATCAGCCCCAGCATTTT. Translating it yields CASSFGGTPYAYSNQPQHF.

The chain recombines TRBV5-1 with TRBJ1-5, with D possibly being TRBD1 (6 bases). This CDR3 has 14 residues. Trimming took 4 bases from V and 5 from J, leaving 13 bases between them. The germline gives CDR1 SGHRS, CDR2 YFSETQ. The DNA of the CDR3 is TGCGCCAGCAGCCCGGCAGGGGTTGATCAGCCCCAGCATTTT. It yields the protein CASSPAGVDQPQHF.

V and J are TRBV18 and TRBJ2-7, with 7 bases that match TRBD1. CDR3 length: 14 amino acids. The junction had 8 bases not matched to a gene; V was cut back by 3 bases and J by 6 bases. Germline V gives CDR1 KGHSH, CDR2 LQKENI. In nucleotides, the CDR3 is TGTGCCAGCTCACCCCAGGGGGAGTCAGGCGAGCAGTACTTC. Translation gives CASSPQGESGEQYF.

The chain has TRBV29-1 and TRBJ2-3; 8 bases are a match to TRBD2. The length of the CDR3 is 15 residues. Germline CDR1 and CDR2: SQVTM and ANQGSEA. J was trimmed by 5 bases and V by 5 bases; bases with no gene match: 12. CDR3 nucleotides: TGCAGCGTTTCTTCGCTAGCGGGTATTCAAGATACGCAGTATTTT. Encoded protein: CSVSSLAGIQDTQYF.

J is TRBJ1-3 and V is TRBV5-1; 7 bases match TRBD1. Germline trimming cut 0 bases from V and 2 bases from J; bases unmatched to any gene: 5. In germline, CDR1 is SGHRS, CDR2 YFSETQ. CDR3 length: 16 amino acids. CDR3 protein: CASSLDPTGPGNTIYF. The DNA of the CDR3 is TGCGCCAGCAGCTTGGACCCGACAGGGCCTGGAAACACCATATATTTT.

This clone was found once. The V and J genes are TRBV5-1 and TRBJ1-2; TRBD1 matches 8 bases. This CDR3 has 14 amino acids. Germline loops: CDR1 SGHRS, CDR2 YFSETQ. The V segment lost 0 bases and the J segment 3 bases; nucleotides outside the gene matches: 1. The CDR3 loop reads CASSLGGQDYGYTF. The CDR3 coding sequence is TGCGCCAGCAGCTTGGGGGGACAGGACTATGGCTACACCTTC.

CDR3 protein: CSAGEGFEQFF. The CDR3 DNA follows: TGCAGTGCGGGGGAGGGATTTGAGCAGTTCTTC. The gene calls are TRBV20-1 and TRBJ2-1, with 7 bases lining up with TRBD2. Germline values: CDR1 DFQATT, CDR2 SNEGSKA (reference sequence). CDR3 length: 11 amino acids. The ends lost 6 bases at V and 9 bases at J; junction bases unmatched: 5.

This clone was seen more than once but under ten times. This rearrangement joins TRBV6-5 to TRBJ1-2; 7 bases fit TRBD1. V trimming: 2 bases; J trimming: 4 bases; junction bases outside the gene matches: 4. The V gene's germline CDR1 is MNHEY and CDR2 SVGAGI. The CDR3 totals 14 residues. The CDR3 spells CASSYLAGGYGYTF. For the CDR3, the DNA is TGTGCCAGCAGTTACCTAGCAGGGGGCTATGGCTACACCTTC.

This chain connects TRBV10-3 to TRBJ1-1; D ambiguous. CDR3 length equals 14 residues. Trimming stripped 2 bases from V and 1 base from J, with 8 bases between. Germline V CDR1 and CDR2: ENHRY, SYGVKD. As DNA, the CDR3 is TGTGCCATCAGTGAGATCTCAGGGAACACTGAAGCTTTCTTT. Encoded protein: CAISEISGNTEAFF.